This T cell receptor beta chain came from a study of blood T cell repertoires in COVID-19. Study-level background: Sites across the United States, Italy and Spain contributed samples from acute and convalescent COVID-19.

Germline CDR1 is SGHTS and CDR2 is YDEGEE. CDR3 size: 15 residues. Trimming removed 5 bases from V and 2 bases from J, with 15 bases in between. Original methodology: Nucleated cell counts were estimated from reference gene primer amplification. Sequencing was performed with immunoSEQ multiplex PCR; in TCRdb, only in-frame clones are kept and a portion is missing. V and J calls plus clone size are reproduced from that table; the DNA served to infer D and trimming. The data show fewer than 250,000 clones, more than 75% seen once. Sequencing was performed on peripheral blood. This TCR came from a middle-aged man with acute or convalescent COVID-19. The V gene is TRBV5-8, the J gene TRBJ2-3, with D perhaps matching TRBD1 (6 bases). CDR3 amino acids: CASSSDRPYTDTQYF. The CDR3 DNA sequence: TGTGCCAGCAGTTCGGACAGACCCTACACAGATACGCAGTATTTT.